Here is one TCR beta chain with its context. The sample contains more than one DNA sequence encoding this CDR3. Sequencing used immunoSEQ multiplex PCR; TCRdb keeps in-frame clones, though not all of them. The data contain over a million clones, around 95% of them singletons. The data were obtained in a study of shared clonotypes between healthy human individuals. This CDR3 region has 15 residues. CDR1 and CDR2 from the germline V gene are SGHRS and YFSETQ. V lost 0 bases, J lost 4 bases, and 8 bases lay in between. The sample comprised naive CD4+ T cells sorted from blood. Noted subset: CD45RA+ positively selected. The chain links TRBV5-1 to TRBJ2-6; D uncertain. The sequence came from a man aged 25 to 40 in good health. CDR3 residues: CASSLDPSGANVLTF. CDR3 sequence (DNA): TGCGCCAGCAGCTTGGACCCATCGGGGGCCAACGTCCTGACTTTC.